This T cell receptor beta chain originates from a study of blood T cell repertoires in COVID-19. On the study more broadly: Both acute and convalescent COVID-19 samples were obtained from the United States, Italy and Spain. T cells, B-cell-depleted T cells, or PBMCs supplied cDNA or gDNA.

The CDR3 sequence is 22 residues long. Authors' data handling: Amplification of reference gene primers was used by the study to estimate nucleated cell counts. Libraries were prepared by immunoSEQ multiplex PCR; TCRdb keeps only in-frame clonotypes and omits some of them. V and J calls and clone size are as listed in that table; D and trimming were resolved from the DNA. The table lists 35,000 to 45,000 clones, approximately 90% of them singletons. V usage is TRBV21-1 and J usage is TRBJ2-1; TRBD2, as called in the table, went unchecked against the DNA. TRBV21-1 is a recognized pseudogene. Sequencing was performed on peripheral blood. The clonotype originates from a man in his fifties or sixties with active COVID-19. CDR3 nucleotide sequence: TGTGCCAGCAGCTTCCCGGGAGAGCTCCTTCCTTCCCGGGAGAGCTCCTACAATGAGCAGTTCTTC. Protein product: CASSFPGELLPSRESSYNEQFF.